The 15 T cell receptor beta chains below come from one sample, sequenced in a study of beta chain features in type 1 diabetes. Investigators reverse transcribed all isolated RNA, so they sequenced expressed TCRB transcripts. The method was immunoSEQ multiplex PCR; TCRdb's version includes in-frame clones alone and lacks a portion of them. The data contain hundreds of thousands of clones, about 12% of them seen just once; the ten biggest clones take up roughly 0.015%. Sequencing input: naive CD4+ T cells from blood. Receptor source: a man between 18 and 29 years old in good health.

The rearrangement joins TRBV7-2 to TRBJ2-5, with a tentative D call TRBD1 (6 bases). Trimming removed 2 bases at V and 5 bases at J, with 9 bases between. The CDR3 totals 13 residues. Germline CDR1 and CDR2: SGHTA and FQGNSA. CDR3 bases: TGTGCCAGCAGCTTACCAGGGGAGGAGACCCAGTACTTC. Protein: CASSLPGEETQYF.

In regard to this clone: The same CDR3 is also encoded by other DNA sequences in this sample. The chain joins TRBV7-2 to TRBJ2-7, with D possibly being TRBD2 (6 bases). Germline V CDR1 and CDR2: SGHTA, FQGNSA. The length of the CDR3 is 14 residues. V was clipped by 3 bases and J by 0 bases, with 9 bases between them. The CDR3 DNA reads TGTGCCAGCAGCTTGGCCGGGAGCTCCTACGAGCAGTACTTC. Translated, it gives CASSLAGSSYEQYF.

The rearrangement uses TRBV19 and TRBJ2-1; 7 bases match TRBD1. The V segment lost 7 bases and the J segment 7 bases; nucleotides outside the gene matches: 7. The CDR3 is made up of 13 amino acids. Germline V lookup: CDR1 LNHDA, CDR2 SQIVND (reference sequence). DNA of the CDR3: TGTGCCAGTACTCCGACAGGGCCTAATGAGCAGTTCTTC. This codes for CASTPTGPNEQFF.

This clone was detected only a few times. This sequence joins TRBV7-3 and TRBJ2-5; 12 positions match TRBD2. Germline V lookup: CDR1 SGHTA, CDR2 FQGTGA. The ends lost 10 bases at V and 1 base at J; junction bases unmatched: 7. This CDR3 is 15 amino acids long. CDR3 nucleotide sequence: TGTGCCACTCCACTAGCGGGAGGTCGCCAAGAGACCCAGTACTTC. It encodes CATPLAGGRQETQYF.

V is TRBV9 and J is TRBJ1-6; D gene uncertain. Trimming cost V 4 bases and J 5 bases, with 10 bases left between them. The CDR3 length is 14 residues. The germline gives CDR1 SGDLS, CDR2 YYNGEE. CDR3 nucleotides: TGTGCCAGCAGCTCGACACGCGATAATTCACCCCTCCACTTT. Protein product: CASSSTRDNSPLHF.

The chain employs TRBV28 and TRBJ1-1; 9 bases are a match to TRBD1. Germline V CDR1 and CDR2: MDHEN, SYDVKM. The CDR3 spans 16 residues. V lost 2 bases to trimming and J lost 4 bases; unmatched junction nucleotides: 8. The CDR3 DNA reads TGTGCCAGCAGTTTACTTACGGGACAGGGTGGCACTGAAGCTTTCTTT. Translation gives CASSLLTGQGGTEAFF.

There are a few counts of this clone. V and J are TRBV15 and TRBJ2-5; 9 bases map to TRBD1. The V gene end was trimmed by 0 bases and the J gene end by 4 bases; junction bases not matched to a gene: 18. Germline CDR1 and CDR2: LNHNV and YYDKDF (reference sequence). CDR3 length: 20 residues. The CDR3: CATSREGSGTGGYLGETQYF. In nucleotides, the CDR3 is TGTGCCACCAGCAGAGAAGGATCGGGAACAGGGGGCTATTTGGGAGAGACCCAGTACTTC.

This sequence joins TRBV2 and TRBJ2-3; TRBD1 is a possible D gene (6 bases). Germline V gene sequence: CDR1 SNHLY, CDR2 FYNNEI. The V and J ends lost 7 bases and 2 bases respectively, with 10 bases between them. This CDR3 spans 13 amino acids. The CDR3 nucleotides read TGTGCCAGCATCAGGGGATACACAGATACGCAGTATTTT. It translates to CASIRGYTDTQYF.

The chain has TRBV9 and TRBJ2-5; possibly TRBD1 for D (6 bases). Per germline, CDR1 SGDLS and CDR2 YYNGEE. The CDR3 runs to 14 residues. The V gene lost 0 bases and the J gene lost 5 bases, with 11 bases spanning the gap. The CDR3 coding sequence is TGTGCCAGCAGCGTAGGGGGGACAACGGAGACCCAGTACTTC. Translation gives CASSVGGTTETQYF.

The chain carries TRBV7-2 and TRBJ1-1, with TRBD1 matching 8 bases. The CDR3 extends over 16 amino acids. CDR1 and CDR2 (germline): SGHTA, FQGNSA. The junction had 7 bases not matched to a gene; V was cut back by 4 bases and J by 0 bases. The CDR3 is CASSSDRGRMNTEAFF. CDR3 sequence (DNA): TGTGCCAGCAGCTCCGACAGGGGCCGCATGAACACTGAAGCTTTCTTT. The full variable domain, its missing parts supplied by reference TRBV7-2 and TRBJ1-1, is GAGVSQSPSNKVTEKGKDVELRCDPISGHTALYWYRQSLGQGLEFLIYFQGNSAPDKSGLPSDRFSAERTGGSVSTLTIQRTQQEDSAVYLCASSSDRGRMNTEAFFGQGTRLTVV.

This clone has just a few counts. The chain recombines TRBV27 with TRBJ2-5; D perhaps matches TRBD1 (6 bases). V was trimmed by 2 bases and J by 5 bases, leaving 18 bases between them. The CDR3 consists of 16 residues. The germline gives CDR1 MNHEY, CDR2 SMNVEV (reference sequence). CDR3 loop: CASSLGARWGRETQYF. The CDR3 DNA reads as TGTGCCAGCAGTTTAGGGGCTCGGTGGGGGCGGGAGACCCAGTACTTC.

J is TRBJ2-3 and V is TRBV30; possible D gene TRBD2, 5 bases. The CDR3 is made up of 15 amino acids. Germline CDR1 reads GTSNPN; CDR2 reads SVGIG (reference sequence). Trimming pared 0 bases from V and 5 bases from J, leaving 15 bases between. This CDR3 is CAWSVTSTNRDTQYF. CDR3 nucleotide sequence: TGTGCCTGGAGTGTAACTAGTACGAACAGAGATACGCAGTATTTT.

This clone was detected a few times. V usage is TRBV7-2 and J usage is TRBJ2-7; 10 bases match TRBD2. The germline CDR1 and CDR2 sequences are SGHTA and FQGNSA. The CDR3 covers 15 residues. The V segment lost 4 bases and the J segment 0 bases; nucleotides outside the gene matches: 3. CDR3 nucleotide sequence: TGTGCCAGCAGCTCTAGCGGGGGAAGCTCCTACGAGCAGTACTTC. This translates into CASSSSGGSSYEQYF.

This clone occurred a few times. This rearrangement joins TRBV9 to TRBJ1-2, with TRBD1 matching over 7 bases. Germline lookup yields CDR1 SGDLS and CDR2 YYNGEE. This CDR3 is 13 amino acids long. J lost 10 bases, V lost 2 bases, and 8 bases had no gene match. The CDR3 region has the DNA TGTGCCAGCAGCGTGGACAGGACACGCACCTACACCTTC. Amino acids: CASSVDRTRTYTF.

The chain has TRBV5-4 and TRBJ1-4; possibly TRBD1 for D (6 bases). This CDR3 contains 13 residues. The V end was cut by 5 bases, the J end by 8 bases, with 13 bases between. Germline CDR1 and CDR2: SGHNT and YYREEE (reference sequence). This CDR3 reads CASSRAQGEKLFF. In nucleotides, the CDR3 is TGTGCCAGCAGTCGAGCCCAGGGGGAAAAACTGTTTTTT.